This is a list of T cell receptor beta chains from one sample in a study of control samples from healthy donors and cancer patients. Sequenced by immunoSEQ multiplex PCR; TCRdb stores in-frame clones only, minus some. This sample carries tens of thousands of clones, 89% of them seen once, and the ten largest clones take less than 6%. Sequenced material: blood. The receptor set was obtained from a man aged 45-65 years in good health. Each CDR3 is given with its conserved first and last residue. A D gene is named only where the DNA matches it firmly.

d_gene	j_gene	v_gene	CDR3nt	CDR3aa
NA	TRBJ2-3	TRBV5-8	TGTGCCAGCAGCTTGGGGGCGGGCACAGATACGCAGTATTTT	CASSLGAGTDTQYF
TRBD2	TRBJ2-3	TRBV6-4	TGTGCCAGCAGTGACAAAGCGGGGGGGCCCTCAGATACGCAGTATTTT	CASSDKAGGPSDTQYF
TRBD1	TRBJ1-2	TRBV11-2	TGTGCCAGCAGCCTCGGGACAGCGGGAAACTATGGCTACACCTTC	CASSLGTAGNYGYTF
NA	TRBJ1-1	TRBV4-2	TGTGCCAGCAGCCAAGCGGGTCTGGGGAACACTGAAGCTTTCTTT	CASSQAGLGNTEAFF
NA	TRBJ2-7	TRBV11-2	TGTGCCAGCAGCTTAGAGGGCTACGAGCAGTACTTC	CASSLEGYEQYF
NA	TRBJ1-4	TRBV14	TGTGCCAGCAGCCAAGAAGGACCCTTCAGGGGCACTAATGAAAAACTGTTTTTT	CASSQEGPFRGTNEKLFF
NA	TRBJ1-5	TRBV27	TGTGCCAGCAGATGGGAGCTCTATAGCAATCAGCCCCAGCATTTT	CASRWELYSNQPQHF
NA	TRBJ1-1	TRBV25-1	TGTGCCAGCAGTGAATTTGGGAGGAGTACTGAAGCTTTCTTT	CASSEFGRSTEAFF
NA	TRBJ1-6	TRBV5-1	TGCGCCAGCAGCTTGAAAAGCGGGCACGGAAATTCACCCCTCCACTTT	CASSLKSGHGNSPLHF
TRBD1	TRBJ1-2	TRBV19	TGTGCCAGTAGTGCCCCCGGGACAGTATATGGCTACACCTTC	CASSAPGTVYGYTF